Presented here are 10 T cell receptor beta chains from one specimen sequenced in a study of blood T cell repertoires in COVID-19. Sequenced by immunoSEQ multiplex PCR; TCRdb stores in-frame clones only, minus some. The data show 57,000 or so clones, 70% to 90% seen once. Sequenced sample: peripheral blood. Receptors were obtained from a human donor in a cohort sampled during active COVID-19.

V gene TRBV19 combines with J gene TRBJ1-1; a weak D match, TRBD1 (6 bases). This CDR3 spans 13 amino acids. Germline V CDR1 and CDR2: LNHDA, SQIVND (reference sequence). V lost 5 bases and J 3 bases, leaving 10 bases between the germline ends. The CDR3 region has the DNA TGTGCCAGTAGTTCCACAGGGTACACTGAAGCTTTCTTT. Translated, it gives CASSSTGYTEAFF.

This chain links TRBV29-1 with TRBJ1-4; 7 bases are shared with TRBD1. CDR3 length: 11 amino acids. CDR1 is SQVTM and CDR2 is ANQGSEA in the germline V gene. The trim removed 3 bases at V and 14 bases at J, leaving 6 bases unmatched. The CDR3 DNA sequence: TGCAGCGTTGAGGGGCCGGGACAGCTGTTTTTT. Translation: CSVEGPGQLFF.

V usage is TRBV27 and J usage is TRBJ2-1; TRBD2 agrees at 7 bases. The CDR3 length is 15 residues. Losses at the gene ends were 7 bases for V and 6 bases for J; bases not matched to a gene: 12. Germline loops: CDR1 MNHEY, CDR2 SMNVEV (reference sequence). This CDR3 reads CASIGLGEGLNEQFF. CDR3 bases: TGTGCCAGCATTGGACTGGGGGAGGGCCTCAATGAGCAGTTCTTC.

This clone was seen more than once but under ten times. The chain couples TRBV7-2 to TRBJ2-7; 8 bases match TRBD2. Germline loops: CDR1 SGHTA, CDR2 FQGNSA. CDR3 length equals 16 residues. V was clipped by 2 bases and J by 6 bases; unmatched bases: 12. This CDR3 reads CASSLSTGAGGPEQYF. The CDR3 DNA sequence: TGTGCCAGCAGCTTAAGCACGGGTGCGGGAGGCCCCGAGCAGTACTTC.

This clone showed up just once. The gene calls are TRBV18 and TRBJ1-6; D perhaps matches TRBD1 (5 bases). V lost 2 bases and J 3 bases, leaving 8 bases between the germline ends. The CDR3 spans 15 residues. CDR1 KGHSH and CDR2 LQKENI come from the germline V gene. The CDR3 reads CASSPRGNYNSPLHF. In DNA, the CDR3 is TGTGCCAGCTCACCAAGGGGTAACTATAATTCACCCCTCCACTTT.

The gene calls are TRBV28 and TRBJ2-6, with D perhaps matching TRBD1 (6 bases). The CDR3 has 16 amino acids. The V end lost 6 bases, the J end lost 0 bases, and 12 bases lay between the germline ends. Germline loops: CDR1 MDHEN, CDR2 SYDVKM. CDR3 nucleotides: TGTGCCAGCAGACAACAGGGAAACTCTGGGGCCAACGTCCTGACTTTC. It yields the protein CASRQQGNSGANVLTF.

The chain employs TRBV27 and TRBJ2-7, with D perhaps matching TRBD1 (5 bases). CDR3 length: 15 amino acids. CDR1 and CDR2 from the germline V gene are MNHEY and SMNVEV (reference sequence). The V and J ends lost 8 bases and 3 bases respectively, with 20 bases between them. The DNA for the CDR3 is TGTGCCAGCCGTTCACCGATGGCAGGGCTCTACGAGCAGTACTTC. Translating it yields CASRSPMAGLYEQYF.

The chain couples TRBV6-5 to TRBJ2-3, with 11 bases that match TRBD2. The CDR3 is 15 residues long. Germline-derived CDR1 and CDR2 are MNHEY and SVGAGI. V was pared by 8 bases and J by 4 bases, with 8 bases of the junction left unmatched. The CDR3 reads CASRFSGRAADTQYF. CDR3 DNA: TGTGCCAGCCGATTTAGCGGGAGGGCAGCAGATACGCAGTATTTT.

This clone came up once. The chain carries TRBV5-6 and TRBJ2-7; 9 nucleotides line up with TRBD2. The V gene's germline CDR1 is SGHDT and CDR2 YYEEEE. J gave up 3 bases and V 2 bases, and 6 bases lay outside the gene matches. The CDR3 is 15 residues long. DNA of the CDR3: TGTGCCAGCAGCTTAGGGACTAGCCTACGCTACGAGCAGTACTTC. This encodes CASSLGTSLRYEQYF.

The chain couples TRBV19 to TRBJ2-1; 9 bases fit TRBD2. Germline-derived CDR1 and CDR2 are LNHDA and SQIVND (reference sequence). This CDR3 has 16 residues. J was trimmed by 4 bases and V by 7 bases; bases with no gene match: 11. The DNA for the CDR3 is TGTGCCAGTACCACAACGACTAGCGGACGGTACAATGAGCAGTTCTTC. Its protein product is CASTTTTSGRYNEQFF. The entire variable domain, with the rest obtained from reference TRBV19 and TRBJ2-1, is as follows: DGGITQSPKYLFRKEGQNVTLSCEQNLNHDAMYWYRQDPGQGLRLIYYSQIVNDFQKGDIAEGYSVSREKKESFPLTVTSAQKNPTAFYLCASTTTTSGRYNEQFFGPGTRLTVL.